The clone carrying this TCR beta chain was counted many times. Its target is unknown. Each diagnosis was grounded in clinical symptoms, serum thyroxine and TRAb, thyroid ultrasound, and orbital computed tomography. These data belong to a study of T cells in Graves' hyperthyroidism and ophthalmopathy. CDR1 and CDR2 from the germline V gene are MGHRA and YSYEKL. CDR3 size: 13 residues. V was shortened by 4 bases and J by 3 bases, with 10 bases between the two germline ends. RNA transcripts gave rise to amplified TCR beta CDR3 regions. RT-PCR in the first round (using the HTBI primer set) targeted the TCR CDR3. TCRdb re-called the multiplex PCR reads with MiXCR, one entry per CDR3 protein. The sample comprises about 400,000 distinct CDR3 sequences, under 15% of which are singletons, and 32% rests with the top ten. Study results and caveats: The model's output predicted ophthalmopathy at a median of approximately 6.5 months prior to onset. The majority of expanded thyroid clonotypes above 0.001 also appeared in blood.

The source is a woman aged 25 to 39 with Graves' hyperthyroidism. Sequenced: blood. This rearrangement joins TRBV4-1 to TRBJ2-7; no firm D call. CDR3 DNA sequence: TGCGCCAGCAGCCGACCCGATGGCTACGAGCAGTACTTC. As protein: CASSRPDGYEQYF.